The 4 T cell receptor beta chains reported below all come from one sample, sequenced in a study of cytomegalovirus exposure and HLA in healthy donors. The study ran its PCR with 60 Vbeta and 13 Jbeta primers. Produced via immunoSEQ multiplex PCR; TCRdb's table is partial and in-frame only. The sample shows about 140,000 clones, roughly 80% of them seen only once. Input material: PBMCs. The receptors were sampled from a man aged 18 to 30 in good health and CMV-seronegative.

This chain joins TRBV4-3 and TRBJ1-2; TRBD1 is a possible D gene (5 bases). Germline lookup yields CDR1 LGHNA and CDR2 YSLEER. The V end was cut by 4 bases, the J end by 4 bases, with 16 bases between. This CDR3 spans 15 amino acids. The DNA of the CDR3 is TGCGCCAGCAGCCCACGGGGGGTGGTTTCCTATGGCTACACCTTC. Amino acids: CASSPRGVVSYGYTF.

The genes are TRBV5-4 and TRBJ2-6; D unclear. Between the trimmed V and J ends, which lost 5 bases and 0 bases, there was a span of 6 bases. Germline CDR1 and CDR2: SGHNT and YYREEE (reference sequence). The length of the CDR3 is 14 residues. Here the CDR3 reads CASRALSGANVLTF. The CDR3 nucleotides read TGTGCCAGCAGAGCCCTCTCTGGGGCCAACGTCCTGACTTTC.

This chain joins TRBV9 and TRBJ2-1; D is unresolved. The CDR3 extends over 13 amino acids. V lost 0 bases to trimming and J lost 7 bases, with 8 bases between them. Germline CDR1 and CDR2: SGDLS and YYNGEE. In DNA form, the CDR3 reads TGTGCCAGCAGCGTAGATCAGACAAATGAGCAGTTCTTC. Protein product: CASSVDQTNEQFF. The variable domain in full, completed from reference TRBV9 and TRBJ2-1, reads DSGVTQTPKHLITATGQRVTLRCSPRSGDLSVYWYQQSLDQGLQFLIQYYNGEERAKGNILERFSAQQFPDLHSELNLSSLELGDSALYFCASSVDQTNEQFFGPGTRLTVL.

This chain links TRBV14 with TRBJ1-1; 10 bases agree with TRBD1. The CDR3 runs to 19 residues. CDR1 and CDR2 (germline): SGHDN, FVKESK. J gave up 0 bases and V 0 bases, and 10 bases lay outside the gene matches. The CDR3 bases are TGTGCCAGCAGCCAAGAGGAGGGACAGGGGACCTACCTGAACACTGAAGCTTTCTTT. Protein sequence: CASSQEEGQGTYLNTEAFF. The full variable domain, rest sourced from reference TRBV14 and TRBJ1-1, is EAGVTQFPSHSVIEKGQTVTLRCDPISGHDNLYWYRRVMGKEIKFLLHFVKESKQDESGMPNNRFLAERTGGTYSTLKVQPAELEDSGVYFCASSQEEGQGTYLNTEAFFGQGTRLTVV.